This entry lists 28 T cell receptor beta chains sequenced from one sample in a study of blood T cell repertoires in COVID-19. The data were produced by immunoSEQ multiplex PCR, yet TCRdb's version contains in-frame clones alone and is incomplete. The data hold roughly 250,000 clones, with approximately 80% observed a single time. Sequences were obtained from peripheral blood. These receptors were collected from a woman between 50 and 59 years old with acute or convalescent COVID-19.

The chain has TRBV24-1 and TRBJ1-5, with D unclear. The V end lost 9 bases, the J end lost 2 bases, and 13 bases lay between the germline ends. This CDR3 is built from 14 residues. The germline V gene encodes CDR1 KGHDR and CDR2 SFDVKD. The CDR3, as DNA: TGTGCCACCTCCGGGAGGGTGGGCAATCAGCCCCAGCATTTT. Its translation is CATSGRVGNQPQHF.

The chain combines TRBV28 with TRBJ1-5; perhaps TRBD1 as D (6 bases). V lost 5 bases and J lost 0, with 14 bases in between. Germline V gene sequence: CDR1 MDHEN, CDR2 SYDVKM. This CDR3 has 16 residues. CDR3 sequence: CASSRQAYNSNQPQHF. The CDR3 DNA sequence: TGTGCCAGCAGTCGACAGGCATACAATAGCAATCAGCCCCAGCATTTT.

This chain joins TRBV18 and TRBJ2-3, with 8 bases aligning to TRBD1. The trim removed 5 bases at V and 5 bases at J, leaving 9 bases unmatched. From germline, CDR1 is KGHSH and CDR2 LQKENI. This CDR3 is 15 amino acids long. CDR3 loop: CASSARQGAKDTQYF. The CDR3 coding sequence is TGTGCCAGCTCAGCACGCCAGGGGGCCAAAGATACGCAGTATTTT.

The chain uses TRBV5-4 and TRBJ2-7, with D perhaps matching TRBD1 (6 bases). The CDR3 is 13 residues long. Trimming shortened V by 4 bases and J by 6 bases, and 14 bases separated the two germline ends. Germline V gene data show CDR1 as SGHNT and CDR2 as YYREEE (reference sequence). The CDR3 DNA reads TGTGCCAGCAGCGACCGGGACATCTCCGAGCAGTACTTC. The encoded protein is CASSDRDISEQYF.

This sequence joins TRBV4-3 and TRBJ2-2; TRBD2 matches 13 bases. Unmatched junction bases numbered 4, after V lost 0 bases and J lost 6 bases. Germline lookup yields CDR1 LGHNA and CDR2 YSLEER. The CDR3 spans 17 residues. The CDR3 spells CASSQDRTSGGAGELFF. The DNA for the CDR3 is TGCGCCAGCAGCCAAGATCGGACTAGCGGGGGTGCCGGGGAGCTGTTTTTT.

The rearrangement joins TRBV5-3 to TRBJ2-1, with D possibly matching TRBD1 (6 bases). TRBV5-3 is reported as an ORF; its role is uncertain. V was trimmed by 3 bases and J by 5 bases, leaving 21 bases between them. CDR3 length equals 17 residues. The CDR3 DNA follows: TGTGCCAGAAGCTCTACAGGGTTTGGGACGGGTAACAATGAGCAGTTCTTC. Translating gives CARSSTGFGTGNNEQFF.

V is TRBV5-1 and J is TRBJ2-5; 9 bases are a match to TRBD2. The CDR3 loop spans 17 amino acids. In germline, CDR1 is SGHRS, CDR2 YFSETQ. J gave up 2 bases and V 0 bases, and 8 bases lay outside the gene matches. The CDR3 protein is CASSLGVSSGGQETQYF. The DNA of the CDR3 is TGCGCCAGCAGCTTGGGGGTTAGCAGCGGGGGGCAAGAGACCCAGTACTTC.

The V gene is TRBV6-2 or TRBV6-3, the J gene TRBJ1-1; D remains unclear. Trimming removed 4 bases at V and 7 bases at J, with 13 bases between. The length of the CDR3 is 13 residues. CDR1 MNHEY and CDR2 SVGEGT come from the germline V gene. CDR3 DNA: TGTGCCAGCAGTTTAACGGGGTCTAGTGAAGCTTTCTTT. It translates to CASSLTGSSEAFF.

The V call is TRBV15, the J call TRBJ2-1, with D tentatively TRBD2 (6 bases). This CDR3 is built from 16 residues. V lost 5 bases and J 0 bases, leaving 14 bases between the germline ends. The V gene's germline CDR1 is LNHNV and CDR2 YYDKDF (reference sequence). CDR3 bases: TGTGCCACCAGCGGGGGGAGTTACAGCTCCTACAATGAGCAGTTCTTC. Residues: CATSGGSYSSYNEQFF. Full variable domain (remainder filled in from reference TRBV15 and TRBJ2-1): DAMVIQNPRYQVTQFGKPVTLSCSQTLNHNVMYWYQQKSSQAPKLLFHYYDKDFNNEADTPDNFQSRRPNTSFCFLDIRSPGLGDTAMYLCATSGGSYSSYNEQFFGPGTRLTVL.

CDR3 nucleotide sequence: TGTGCCAGCAGCTTCTCAGGCGGGACTAGCGGGATCGAGCAGTACTTC. It encodes CASSFSGGTSGIEQYF. The chain recombines TRBV11-2 with TRBJ2-7, with 13 bases identical to TRBD2. The length of the CDR3 is 16 residues. V shed 3 bases, J shed 6 bases, and the junction held 8 bases outside the gene matches. Germline CDR1 SGHAT, CDR2 FQNNGV.

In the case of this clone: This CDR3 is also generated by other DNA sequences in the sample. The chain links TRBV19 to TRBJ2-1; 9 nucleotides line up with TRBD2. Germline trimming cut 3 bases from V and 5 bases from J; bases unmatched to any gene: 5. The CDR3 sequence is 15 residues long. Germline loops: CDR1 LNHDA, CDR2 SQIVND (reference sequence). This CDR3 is CASSIVAGADNEQFF. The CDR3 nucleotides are TGTGCCAGTAGTATTGTAGCGGGGGCAGACAATGAGCAGTTCTTC.

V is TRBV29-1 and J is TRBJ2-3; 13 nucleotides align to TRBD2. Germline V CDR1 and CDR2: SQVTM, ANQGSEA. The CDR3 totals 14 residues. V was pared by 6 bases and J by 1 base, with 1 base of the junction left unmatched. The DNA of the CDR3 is TGCAGCGTGGGGACTAGCGGGGGCACAGATACGCAGTATTTT. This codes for CSVGTSGGTDTQYF.

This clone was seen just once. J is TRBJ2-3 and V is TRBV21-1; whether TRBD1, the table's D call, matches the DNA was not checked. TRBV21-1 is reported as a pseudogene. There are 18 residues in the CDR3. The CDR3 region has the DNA TGTGCCAGCAGCAAGACTGGGGACAGGGGCCGACACGAAGATACGCAGTATTTT. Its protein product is CASSKTGDRGRHEDTQYF.

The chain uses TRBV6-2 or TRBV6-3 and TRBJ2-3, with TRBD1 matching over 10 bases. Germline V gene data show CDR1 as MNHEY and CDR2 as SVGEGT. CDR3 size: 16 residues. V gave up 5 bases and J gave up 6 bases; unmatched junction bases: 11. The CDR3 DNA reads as TGTGCCAGCAGTAGTGAAGGACAGGGGGTTTCGGATACGCAGTATTTT. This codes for CASSSEGQGVSDTQYF.

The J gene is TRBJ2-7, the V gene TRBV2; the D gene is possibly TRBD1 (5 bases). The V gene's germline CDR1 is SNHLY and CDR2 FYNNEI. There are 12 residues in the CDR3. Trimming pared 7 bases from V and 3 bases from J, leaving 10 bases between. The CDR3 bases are TGTGCCAGCACTTACGACAGCTACGAGCAGTACTTC. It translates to CASTYDSYEQYF.

CDR3 in DNA: TGTGCCAGCATTACAGGGGGTTTACGGGAACAGTACTTC. Amino acids: CASITGGLREQYF. The V call is TRBV28, the J call TRBJ2-7, with 8 bases identical to TRBD1. With 7 bases clipped from V and 10 bases from J, the junction kept 12 bases outside the gene matches. The germline V gene encodes CDR1 MDHEN and CDR2 SYDVKM. The CDR3 totals 13 residues.

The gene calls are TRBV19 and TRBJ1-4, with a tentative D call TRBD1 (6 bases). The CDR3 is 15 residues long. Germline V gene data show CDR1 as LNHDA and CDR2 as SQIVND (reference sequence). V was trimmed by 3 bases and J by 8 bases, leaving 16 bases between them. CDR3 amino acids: CASSIQQTGREKLFF. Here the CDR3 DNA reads TGTGCCAGTAGTATTCAGCAGACAGGACGGGAAAAACTGTTTTTT.

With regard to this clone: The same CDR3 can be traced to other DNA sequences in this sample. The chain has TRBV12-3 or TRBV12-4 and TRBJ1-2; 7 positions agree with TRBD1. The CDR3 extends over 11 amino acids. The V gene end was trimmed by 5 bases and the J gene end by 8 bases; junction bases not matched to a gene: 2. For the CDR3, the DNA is TGTGCCAGCAGTCTAGGGGGCGGCTACACCTTC. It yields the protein CASSLGGGYTF.

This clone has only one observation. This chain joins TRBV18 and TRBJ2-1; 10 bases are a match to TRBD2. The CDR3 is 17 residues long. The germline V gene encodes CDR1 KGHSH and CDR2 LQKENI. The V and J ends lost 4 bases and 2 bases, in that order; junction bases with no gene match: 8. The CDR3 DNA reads TGTGCCAGCTCACGATATAATAGCGGGGGGACCTACAATGAGCAGTTCTTC. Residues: CASSRYNSGGTYNEQFF.

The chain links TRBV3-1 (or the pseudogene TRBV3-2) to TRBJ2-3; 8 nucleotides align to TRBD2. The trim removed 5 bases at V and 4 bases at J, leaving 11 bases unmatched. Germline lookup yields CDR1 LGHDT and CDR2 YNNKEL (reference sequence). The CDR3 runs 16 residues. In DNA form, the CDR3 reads TGTGCCAGCAGCAAAATATCGGGACTAGGGTCAGATACGCAGTATTTT. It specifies CASSKISGLGSDTQYF.

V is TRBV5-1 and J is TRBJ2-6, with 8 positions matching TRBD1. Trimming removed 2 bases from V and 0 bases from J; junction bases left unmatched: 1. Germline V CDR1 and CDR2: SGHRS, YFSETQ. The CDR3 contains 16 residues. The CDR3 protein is CASSLTGGSGANVLTF. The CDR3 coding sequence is TGCGCCAGCAGCTTAACAGGGGGCTCTGGGGCCAACGTCCTGACTTTC.

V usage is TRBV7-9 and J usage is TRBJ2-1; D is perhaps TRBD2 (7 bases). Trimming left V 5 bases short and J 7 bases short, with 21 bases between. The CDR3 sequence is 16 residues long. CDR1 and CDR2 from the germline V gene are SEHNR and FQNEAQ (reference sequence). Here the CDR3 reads CASSRRRGGAFNEQFF. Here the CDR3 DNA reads TGTGCCAGCAGCCGCCGGAGAGGGGGGGCCTTTAATGAGCAGTTCTTC.

CDR3 in DNA: TGTGCCAGCAGGGGCACGGGGAAACTGTTTTTT. Protein product: CASRGTGKLFF. The chain is built from TRBV2 and TRBJ1-4; D is uncertain. Trimming removed 6 bases at V and 11 bases at J, with 10 bases between. The CDR3 contains 11 residues. Germline CDR1 and CDR2: SNHLY and FYNNEI.

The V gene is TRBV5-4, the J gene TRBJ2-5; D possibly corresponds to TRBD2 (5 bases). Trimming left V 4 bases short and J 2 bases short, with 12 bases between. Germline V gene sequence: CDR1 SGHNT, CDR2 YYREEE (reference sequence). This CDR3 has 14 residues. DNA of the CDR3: TGTGCCAGCAGCCCCGCCCGGGGACAAGAGACCCAGTACTTC. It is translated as CASSPARGQETQYF.

DNA for the CDR3: TGTGCCAGCAGCTTAGTTAGCGGGAGGTCAACAGATACGCAGTATTTT. Translating it yields CASSLVSGRSTDTQYF. The V call is TRBV7-8, the J call TRBJ2-3, with 10 bases fitting TRBD2. Germline loops: CDR1 SGHVS, CDR2 FQNEAQ. The CDR3 spans 16 residues. V lost 1 base and J lost 3; bases outside the gene matches: 4.

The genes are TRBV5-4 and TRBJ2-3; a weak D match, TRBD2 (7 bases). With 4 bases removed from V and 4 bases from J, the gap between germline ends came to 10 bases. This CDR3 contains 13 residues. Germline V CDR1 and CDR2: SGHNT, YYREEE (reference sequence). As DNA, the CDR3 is TGTGCCAGCAGCGGGGGGGCCGCAGATACGCAGTATTTT. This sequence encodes CASSGGAADTQYF.

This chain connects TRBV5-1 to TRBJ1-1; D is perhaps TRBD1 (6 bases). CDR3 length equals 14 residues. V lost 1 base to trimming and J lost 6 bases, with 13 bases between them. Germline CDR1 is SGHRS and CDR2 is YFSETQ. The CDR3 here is CASSLTGTSAEAFF. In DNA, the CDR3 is TGCGCCAGCAGCTTGACCGGGACATCGGCTGAAGCTTTCTTT.

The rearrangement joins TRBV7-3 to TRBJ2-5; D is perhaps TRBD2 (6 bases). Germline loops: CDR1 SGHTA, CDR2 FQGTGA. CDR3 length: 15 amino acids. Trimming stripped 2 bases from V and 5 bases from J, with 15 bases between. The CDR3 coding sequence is TGTGCCAGCAGCTTATTGGCAGGGAGGTTGGAGACCCAGTACTTC. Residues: CASSLLAGRLETQYF.